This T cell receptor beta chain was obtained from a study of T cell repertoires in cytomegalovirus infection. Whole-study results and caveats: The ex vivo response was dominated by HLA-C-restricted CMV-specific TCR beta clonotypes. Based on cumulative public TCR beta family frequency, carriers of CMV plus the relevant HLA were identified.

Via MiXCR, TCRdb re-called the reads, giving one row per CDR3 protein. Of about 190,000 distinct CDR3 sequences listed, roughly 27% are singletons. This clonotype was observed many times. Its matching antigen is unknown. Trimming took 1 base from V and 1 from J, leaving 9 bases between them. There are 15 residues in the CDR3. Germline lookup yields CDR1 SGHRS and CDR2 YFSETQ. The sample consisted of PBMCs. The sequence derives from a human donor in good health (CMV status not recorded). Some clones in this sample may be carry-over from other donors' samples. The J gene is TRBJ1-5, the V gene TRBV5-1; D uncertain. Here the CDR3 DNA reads TGCGCCAGCAGCTTGTCGGCCGGCAGCAATCAGCCCCAGCATTTT. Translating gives CASSLSAGSNQPQHF.